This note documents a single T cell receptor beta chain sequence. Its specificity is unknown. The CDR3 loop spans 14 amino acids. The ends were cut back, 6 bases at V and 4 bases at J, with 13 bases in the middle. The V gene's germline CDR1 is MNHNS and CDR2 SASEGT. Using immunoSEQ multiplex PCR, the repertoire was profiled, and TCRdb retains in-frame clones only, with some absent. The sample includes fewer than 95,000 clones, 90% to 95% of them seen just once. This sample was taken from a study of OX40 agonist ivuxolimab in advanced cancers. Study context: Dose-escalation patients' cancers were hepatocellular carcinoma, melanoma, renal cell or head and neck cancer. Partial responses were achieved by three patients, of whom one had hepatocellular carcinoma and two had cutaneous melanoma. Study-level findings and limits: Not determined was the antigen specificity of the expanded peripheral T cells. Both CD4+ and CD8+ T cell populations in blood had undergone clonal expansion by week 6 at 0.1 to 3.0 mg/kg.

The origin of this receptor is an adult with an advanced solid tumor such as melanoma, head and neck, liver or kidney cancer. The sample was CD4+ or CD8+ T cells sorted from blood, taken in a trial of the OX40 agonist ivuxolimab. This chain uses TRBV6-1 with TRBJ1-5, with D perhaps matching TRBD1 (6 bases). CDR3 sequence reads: CASRQGLSNQPQHF. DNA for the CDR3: TGTGCCAGCAGACAGGGACTGTCAAATCAGCCCCAGCATTTT.